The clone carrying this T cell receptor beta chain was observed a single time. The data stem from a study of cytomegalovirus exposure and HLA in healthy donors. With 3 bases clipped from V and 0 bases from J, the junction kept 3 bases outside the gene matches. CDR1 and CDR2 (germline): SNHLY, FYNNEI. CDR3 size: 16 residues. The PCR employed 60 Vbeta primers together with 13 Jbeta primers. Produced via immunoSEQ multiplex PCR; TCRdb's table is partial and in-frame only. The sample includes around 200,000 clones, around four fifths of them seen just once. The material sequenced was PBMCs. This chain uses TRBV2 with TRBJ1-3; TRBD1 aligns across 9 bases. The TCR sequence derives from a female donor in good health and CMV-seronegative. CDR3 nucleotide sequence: TGTGCCAGCAGTGATTCGACAGGGGGCTCTGGAAACACCATATATTTT. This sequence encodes CASSDSTGGSGNTIYF.